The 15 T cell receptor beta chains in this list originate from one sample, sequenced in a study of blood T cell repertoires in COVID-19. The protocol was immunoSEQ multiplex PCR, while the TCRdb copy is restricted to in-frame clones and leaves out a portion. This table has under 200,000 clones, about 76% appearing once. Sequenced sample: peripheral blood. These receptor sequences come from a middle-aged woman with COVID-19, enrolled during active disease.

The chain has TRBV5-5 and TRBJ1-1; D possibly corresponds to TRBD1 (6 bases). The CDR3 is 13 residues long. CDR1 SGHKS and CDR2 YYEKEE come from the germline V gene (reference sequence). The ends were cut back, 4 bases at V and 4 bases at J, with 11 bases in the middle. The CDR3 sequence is CASSVGGRTEAFF. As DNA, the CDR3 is TGTGCCAGCAGCGTGGGGGGCCGCACTGAAGCTTTCTTT.

CDR3 in DNA: TGTGCCAGCAGCCAAGACTCATACAATGAGCAGTTCTTC. Translating it yields CASSQDSYNEQFF. The chain has TRBV11-3 and TRBJ2-1; D gene uncertain. Germline CDR1 SGHNT, CDR2 YENEEA. The CDR3 is 13 amino acids. V was cut by 5 bases and J by 4 bases, with 9 bases left in between. The whole variable domain, remainder taken from reference TRBV11-3 and TRBJ2-1, is EAGVVQSPRYKIIEKKQPVAFWCNPISGHNTLYWYLQNLGQGPELLIRYENEEAVDDSQLPKDRFSAERLKGVDSTLKIQPAELGDSAVYLCASSQDSYNEQFFGPGTRLTVL.

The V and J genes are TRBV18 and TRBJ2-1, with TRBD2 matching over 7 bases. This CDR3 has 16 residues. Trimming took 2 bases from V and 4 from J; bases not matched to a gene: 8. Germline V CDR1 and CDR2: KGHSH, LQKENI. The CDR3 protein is CASSPSTSTGYNEQFF. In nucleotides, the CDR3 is TGTGCCAGCTCACCATCGACTAGCACGGGTTACAATGAGCAGTTCTTC.

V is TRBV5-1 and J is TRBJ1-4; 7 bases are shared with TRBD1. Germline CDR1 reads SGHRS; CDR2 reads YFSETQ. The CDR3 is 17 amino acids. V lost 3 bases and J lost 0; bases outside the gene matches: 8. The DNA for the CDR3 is TGCGCCAGCAGCTACGACAGGGAGGATTCAACTAATGAAAAACTGTTTTTT. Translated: CASSYDREDSTNEKLFF.

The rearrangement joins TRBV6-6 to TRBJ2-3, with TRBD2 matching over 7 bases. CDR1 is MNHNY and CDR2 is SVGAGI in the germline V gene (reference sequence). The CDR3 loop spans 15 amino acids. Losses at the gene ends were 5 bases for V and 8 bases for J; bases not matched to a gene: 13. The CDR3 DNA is TGTGCCAGCAGTCCCCGGAGAGCGGGAACCGTTACGCAGTATTTT. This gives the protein CASSPRRAGTVTQYF.

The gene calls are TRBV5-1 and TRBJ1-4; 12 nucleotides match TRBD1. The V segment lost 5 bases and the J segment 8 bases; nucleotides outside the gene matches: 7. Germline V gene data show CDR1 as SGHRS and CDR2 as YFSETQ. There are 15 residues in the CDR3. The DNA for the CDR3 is TGCGCCAGCAGTTTATCGGGACAGGGGGCCGAAAAACTGTTTTTT. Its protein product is CASSLSGQGAEKLFF. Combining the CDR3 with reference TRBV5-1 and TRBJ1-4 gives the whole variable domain KAGVTQTPRYLIKTRGQQVTLSCSPISGHRSVSWYQQTPGQGLQFLFEYFSETQRNKGNFPGRFSGRQFSNSRSEMNVSTLELGDSALYLCASSLSGQGAEKLFFGSGTQLSVL.

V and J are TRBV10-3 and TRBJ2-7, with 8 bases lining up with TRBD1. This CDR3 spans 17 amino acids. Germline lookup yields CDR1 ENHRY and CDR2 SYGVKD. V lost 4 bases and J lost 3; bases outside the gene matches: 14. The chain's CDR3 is CAISGSQVGTGGYEQYF. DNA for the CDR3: TGTGCCATCAGTGGAAGTCAAGTCGGCACAGGGGGCTACGAGCAGTACTTC.

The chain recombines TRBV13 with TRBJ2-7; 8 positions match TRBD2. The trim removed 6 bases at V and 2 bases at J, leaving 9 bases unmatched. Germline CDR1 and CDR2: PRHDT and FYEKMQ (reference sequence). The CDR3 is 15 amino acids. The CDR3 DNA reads TGTGCCAGCAGTTATCTAGCGGGCGTTACCTACGAGCAGTACTTC. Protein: CASSYLAGVTYEQYF.

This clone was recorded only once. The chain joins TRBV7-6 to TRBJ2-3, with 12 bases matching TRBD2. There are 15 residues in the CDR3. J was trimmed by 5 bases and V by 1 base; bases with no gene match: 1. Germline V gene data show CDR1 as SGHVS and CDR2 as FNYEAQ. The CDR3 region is CASSLETSGGDTQYF. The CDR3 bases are TGTGCCAGCAGCTTAGAGACTAGCGGGGGAGATACGCAGTATTTT.

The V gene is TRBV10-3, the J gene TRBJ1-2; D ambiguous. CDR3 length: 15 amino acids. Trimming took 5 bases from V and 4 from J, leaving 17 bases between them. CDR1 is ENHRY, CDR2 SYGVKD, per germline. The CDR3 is CAISTAGLGSYGYTF. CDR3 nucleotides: TGTGCCATCAGTACGGCCGGCCTAGGGAGCTATGGCTACACCTTC.

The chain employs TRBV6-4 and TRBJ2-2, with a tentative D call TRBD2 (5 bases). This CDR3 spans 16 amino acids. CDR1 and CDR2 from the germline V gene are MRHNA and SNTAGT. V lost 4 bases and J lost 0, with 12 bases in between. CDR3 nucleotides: TGTGCCAGCAGTGTCGCGGACTGGGCGAACACCGGGGAGCTGTTTTTT. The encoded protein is CASSVADWANTGELFF.

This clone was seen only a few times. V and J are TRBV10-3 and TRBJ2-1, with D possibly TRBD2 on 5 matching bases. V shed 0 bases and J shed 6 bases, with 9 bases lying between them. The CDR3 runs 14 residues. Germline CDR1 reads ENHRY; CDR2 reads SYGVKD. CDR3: CAISESGLFNEQFF. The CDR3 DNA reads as TGTGCCATCAGTGAGTCCGGACTGTTCAATGAGCAGTTCTTC.

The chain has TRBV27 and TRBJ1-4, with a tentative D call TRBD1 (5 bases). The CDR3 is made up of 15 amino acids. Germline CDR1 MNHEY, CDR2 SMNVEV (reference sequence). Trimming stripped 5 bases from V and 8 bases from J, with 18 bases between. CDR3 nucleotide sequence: TGTGCCAGCAGTGAATGGGGGGGTCAGGGCGAAAAACTGTTTTTT. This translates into CASSEWGGQGEKLFF.

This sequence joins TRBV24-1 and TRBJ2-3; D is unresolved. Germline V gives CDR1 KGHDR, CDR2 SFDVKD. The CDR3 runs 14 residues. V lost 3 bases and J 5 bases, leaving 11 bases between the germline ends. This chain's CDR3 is CATSDPPPLDTQYF. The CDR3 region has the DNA TGTGCCACCAGTGATCCCCCCCCCTTAGATACGCAGTATTTT.

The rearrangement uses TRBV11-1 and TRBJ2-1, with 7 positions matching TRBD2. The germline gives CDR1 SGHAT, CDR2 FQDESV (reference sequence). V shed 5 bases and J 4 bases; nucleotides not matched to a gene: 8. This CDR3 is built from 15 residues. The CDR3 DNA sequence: TGTGCCAGCAGCCCCTGGACGGGGGGATACAATGAGCAGTTCTTC. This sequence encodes CASSPWTGGYNEQFF.